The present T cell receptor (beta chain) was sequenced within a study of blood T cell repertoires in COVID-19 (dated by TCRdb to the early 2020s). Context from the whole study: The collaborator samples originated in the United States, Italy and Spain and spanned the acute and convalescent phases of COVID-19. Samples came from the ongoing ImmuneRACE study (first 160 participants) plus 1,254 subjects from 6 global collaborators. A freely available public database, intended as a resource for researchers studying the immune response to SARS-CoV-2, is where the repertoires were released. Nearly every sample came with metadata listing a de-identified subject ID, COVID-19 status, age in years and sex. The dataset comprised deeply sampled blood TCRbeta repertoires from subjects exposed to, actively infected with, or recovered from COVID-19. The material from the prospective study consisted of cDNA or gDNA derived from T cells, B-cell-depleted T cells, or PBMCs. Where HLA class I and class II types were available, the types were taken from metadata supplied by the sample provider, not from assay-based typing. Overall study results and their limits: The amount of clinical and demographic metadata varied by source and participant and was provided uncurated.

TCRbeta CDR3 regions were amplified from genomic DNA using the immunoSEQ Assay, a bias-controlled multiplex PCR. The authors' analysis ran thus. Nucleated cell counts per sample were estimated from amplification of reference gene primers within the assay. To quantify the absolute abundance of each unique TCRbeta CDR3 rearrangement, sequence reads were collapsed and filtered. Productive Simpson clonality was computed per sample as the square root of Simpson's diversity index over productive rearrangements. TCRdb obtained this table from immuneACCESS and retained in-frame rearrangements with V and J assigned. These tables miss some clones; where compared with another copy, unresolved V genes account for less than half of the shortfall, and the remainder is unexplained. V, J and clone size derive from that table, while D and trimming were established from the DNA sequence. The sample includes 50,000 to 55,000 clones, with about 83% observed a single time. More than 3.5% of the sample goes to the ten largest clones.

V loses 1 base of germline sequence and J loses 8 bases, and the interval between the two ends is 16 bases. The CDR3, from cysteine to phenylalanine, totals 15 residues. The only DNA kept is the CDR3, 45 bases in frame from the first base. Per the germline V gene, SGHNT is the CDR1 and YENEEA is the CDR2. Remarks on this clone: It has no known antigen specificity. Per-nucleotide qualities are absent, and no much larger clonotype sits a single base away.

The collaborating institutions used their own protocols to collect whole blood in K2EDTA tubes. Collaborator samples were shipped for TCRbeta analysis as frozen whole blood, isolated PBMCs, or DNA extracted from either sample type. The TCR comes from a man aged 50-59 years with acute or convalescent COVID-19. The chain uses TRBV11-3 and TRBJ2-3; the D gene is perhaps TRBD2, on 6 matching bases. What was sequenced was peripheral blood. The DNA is TGTGCCAGCAGCTTAGGCCCCAGCGGGTTCAGTACGCAGTATTTT. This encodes CASSLGPSGFSTQYF.